This T cell receptor beta chain came from a study of CD8 T cells in Susac syndrome (dated by TCRdb to between 2018 and 2021). For the wider study: Of the Susac syndrome patients who were sequenced, eight were in clinical remission while more than five had clinically active disease. At blood withdrawal, Susac syndrome patients were therapy-naive, treated with corticosteroids (with IVIg additionally given to some), or treated with IVIg alone. The study used repertoire sequencing to test whether antigen drove CD8+ T cell activation and differentiation in Susac syndrome. The clonality of the CD8+ T cell repertoire was compared across approximately 12 healthy donors, some 14 Susac syndrome patients and around 15 multiple sclerosis patients. The paper's findings and limits, for the study overall: CD8+ repertoires in Susac syndrome showed clonal expansion, which was highest in CD8+ TEMRA cells and was greater in clinically active patients than in remitting patients. Fewer than 20 Susac-specific public clones were identified in the total CD8+ repertoire, and five or six Susac-specific public clones were identified in the CD8+ TEMRA repertoire. The number of individuals in the TCR sequencing and HLA analysis was recognized as being relatively small.

Turning to this clonotype: The clone's antigen remains unknown. No clone much larger than this one lies a single base away; base qualities are absent.

RNA was extracted using the RNeasy kit, and roughly 0.5 to 1 microgram was reverse transcribed with random hexamers. TCR beta CDR3 regions were amplified with the immunoSEQ multiplex PCR assay covering 54 Vbeta and 13 Jbeta segments. To correct PCR amplification bias, a synthetic template baseline was used for both primer optimization and computational correction. Per the original workflow: Reads were assigned to V, D and J genes according to IMGT and analyzed in immunoSEQ Analyzer, with only productive sequences retained. Clonality was calculated as one minus the Shannon entropy normalized by log2 of the number of productive unique sequences. For each patient and control, public and private clones were evaluated within the 100 most prevalent clones. Clones were defined as Susac-specific if absent from the healthy and MS cohorts, from 900 to 1,300 published viral clones and from other ImmuneACCESS disease sequences. TCRdb applied fastp at Q25 and MiXCR to the public reads, then kept only in-frame beta chains. Under each unique CDR3 protein, matching rows form one entry showing the most common genes and DNA. TCRdb, not the original authors, processed these V and J calls. This sample is represented by roughly 84,000 distinct CDR3 sequences; roughly 95% of them were singletons. The leading ten clones occupy roughly 0.44% of the sample.

High-throughput TCR beta sequencing profiled peripheral blood CD8+ and CD4+ T cells from healthy donors, Susac syndrome patients and multiple sclerosis patients. The Susac syndrome patients fulfilled recently defined diagnostic criteria for either definite or probable disease. CD8+ TEMRA cells were enriched by FACS, while bulk CD8+ and CD4+ T cells were purified by magnetic negative isolation. Blood was drawn into EDTA tubes, processed within 24 hours, and PBMCs were isolated by density gradient centrifugation. PBMCs intended for TCR sequencing were cryopreserved in liquid nitrogen and were subsequently thawed in a 37 degrees C water bath. A purity of at least 90% was achieved for sorted or isolated CD4+, CD8+ and CD8+ TEMRA cells. The cysteine opens and the phenylalanine closes a CDR3 of 14 amino acids. Only CDR3 DNA remains: 42 bases, in frame from the first base. The germline V end is reduced by 4 bases and the J end by 2 bases; junction bases left unmatched: 5. The germline V gene (reference sequence) yields GTSNPN for CDR1 and SVGIG for CDR2.

This chain joins TRBV30 to TRBJ2-5, with 9 bases matching TRBD2. The sequenced sample consisted of CD8+ T cells from PBMCs. This clonotype was sampled from a human donor with Susac syndrome. Here is the DNA: TGTGCCTGGACCTCTAGCGGGGAACAAGAGACCCAGTACTTC. Translation gives CAWTSSGEQETQYF.